This entry is about one T cell receptor (beta chain). In each sample, at least 7 million PBMCs were isolated. Combining a sample-barcoded 5' primer with a J-beta primer mix, a second PCR ran for about 6 to 11 cycles. TCRdb re-derived calls from the 5' RACE reads in MiXCR, one entry per CDR3 protein. Here the sample spans 540,000 or so distinct CDR3 sequences, 27% being singletons. CDR3 length equals 18 residues. Germline V CDR1 and CDR2: LGHDT, YNNKEL (reference sequence). Trimming shortened V by 4 bases and J by 2 bases, and 18 bases separated the two germline ends. This sample is part of a study of blood T cells in healthy people across ages.

The specimen sequenced was blood. The receptor was derived from a woman aged 70-85 years in good health. The chain links TRBV3-1 to TRBJ2-6; D not resolved. The CDR3 nucleotides read TGTGCCAGCAGCCCAAGGTGGCCGGATAAGACTGGGGCCAACGTCCTGACTTTC. Its protein is CASSPRWPDKTGANVLTF.